This TCR beta chain is drawn from a study of blood T cell repertoires in COVID-19. CDR1 is SQVTM and CDR2 is ANQGSEA in the germline V gene. The V gene end was trimmed by 4 bases and the J gene end by 8 bases; junction bases not matched to a gene: 11. The CDR3 is made up of 15 amino acids. TCRdb's copy holds only in-frame clones and misses some; the assay was immunoSEQ multiplex PCR. The table has 10,000 to 15,000 clones, about 73% seen once. The chain uses TRBV29-1 and TRBJ2-1, with TRBD2 identical over 10 bases. Sequencing was carried out using peripheral blood. The origin of this receptor is a human donor in a cohort sampled during active COVID-19. The CDR3 loop reads CSVGAASGGLDEQFF. CDR3 DNA sequence: TGCAGCGTTGGGGCGGCTAGCGGGGGTCTGGATGAGCAGTTCTTC.